Presented here are 32 T cell receptor beta chains from one specimen sequenced in a study of low-dose radiotherapy and immunotherapy resistance in tumors (dated by TCRdb to between 2021 and 2024). What this sample's time point label stands for: before trial treatment. Sequencing relied on an Illumina MiniSeq. An approximately 20-cycle PCR with Phusion amplified the TCRs, pairing a constant-region primer with the adapter that was attached to the V primers. TCRdb itself trimmed the public reads at Q25 with fastp, ran MiXCR and retained productive beta chains. Entries that share a CDR3 protein sequence are merged under the most common genes and DNA. The sample table shows tens of thousands of distinct CDR3 sequences, and over 9.5% are seen once. Roughly 6.2% of the sample is held by the ten biggest clonotypes. Sequencing was performed on PBMCs, taken before treatment. These receptors were obtained from a female donor with ovarian cancer.

The chain uses TRBV12-3 or TRBV12-4 and TRBJ1-1; 8 bases match TRBD1. With V trimmed by 7 bases and J by 3 bases, 4 bases remained unmatched. The CDR3 is 13 residues long. CDR3 sequence: CASNPTGDTEAFF. CDR3 DNA sequence: TGTGCCAGCAACCCGACAGGGGACACTGAAGCTTTCTTT.

At least ten counts were recorded for this clonotype. The rearrangement uses TRBV10-3 and TRBJ2-3; D is ambiguous. The CDR3 has 15 amino acids. CDR1 is ENHRY and CDR2 is SYGVKD in the germline V gene. The V end lost 7 bases, the J end lost 2 bases, and 16 bases lay between the germline ends. DNA of the CDR3: TGTGCCATCACCCCCACCCAGGCCTCCACAGATACGCAGTATTTT. Translated: CAITPTQASTDTQYF.

Many counts were recorded for this clonotype. The rearrangement links TRBV5-1 to TRBJ2-2; either TRBD1 or TRBD2 may supply D (5 bases each). CDR1 is SGHRS and CDR2 is YFSETQ in the germline V gene. This CDR3 region has 14 residues. The germline V and J ends were trimmed by 2 bases and 3 bases, with 8 bases remaining between them. Here the CDR3 reads CASSFRGDTGELFF. The CDR3 DNA sequence: TGCGCCAGCAGCTTCCGAGGGGACACCGGGGAGCTGTTTTTT.

This clonotype was observed a few times. The chain uses TRBV6-5 and TRBJ1-3; D possibly corresponds to TRBD1 (5 bases). The CDR3 covers 14 residues. Germline-derived CDR1 and CDR2 are MNHEY and SVGAGI. V lost 7 bases and J lost 4, with 14 bases in between. The CDR3 DNA is TGTGCCAGCACCGGGGGGGTAGGGGGAAACACCATATATTTT. Encoded protein: CASTGGVGGNTIYF.

This clonotype was recorded at least ten times. The gene calls are TRBV4-2 and TRBJ2-3; 13 nucleotides agree with TRBD2. The CDR3 sequence is 18 residues long. Trimming at V came to 5 bases and at J to 1 base, leaving 9 bases not matched to a gene. CDR1 is LGHNA, CDR2 YNFKEQ, per germline. Written as DNA, the CDR3 is TGTGCCAGCAGCGCCTGGACTAGCGGGGGCCTCGGCACAGATACGCAGTATTTT. Translated, it gives CASSAWTSGGLGTDTQYF.

Of note for this clonotype: Germline is not matched at one junction end, which may reflect a read error. The chain is built from TRBV27 and TRBJ1-1; 7 nucleotides line up with TRBD1. In germline, CDR1 is MNHEY, CDR2 SMNVEV (reference sequence). The CDR3 runs 14 residues. Here the CDR3 reads CASSYTGANTETFF. The CDR3 region has the DNA TGTGCCAGCAGTTACACAGGGGCGAACACTGAAACTTTCTTT.

This clonotype was picked up many times. V gene TRBV29-1 combines with J gene TRBJ2-2; 11 bases are shared with TRBD1. CDR1 is SQVTM, CDR2 ANQGSEA, per germline. The CDR3 is 16 residues long. After removal of 5 bases from V and 4 bases from J, the junction contained 9 bases not matched to a gene. The CDR3 loop reads CSVLPRGTGGTGELFF. The CDR3 DNA reads as TGCAGCGTTCTACCCCGAGGGACAGGGGGCACCGGGGAGCTGTTTTTT.

This clonotype was detected ten times or more. This sequence joins TRBV7-2 and TRBJ2-5; 7 bases map to TRBD1. CDR1 is SGHTA, CDR2 FQGNSA, per germline. The J segment lost 10 bases and the V segment lost 1 base, leaving 6 bases of the junction unmatched. The CDR3 is made up of 13 amino acids. As DNA, the CDR3 is TGTGCCAGCAGCTTAGGCAGGGGGTCGAACCAGTACTTC. This codes for CASSLGRGSNQYF.

This clonotype was counted at least ten times. This rearrangement joins TRBV15 to TRBJ2-5; no reliable D call. The CDR3 runs to 13 residues. Trimming shortened V by 7 bases and J by 5 bases, and 14 bases separated the two germline ends. Germline V gene sequence: CDR1 LNHNV, CDR2 YYDKDF (reference sequence). CDR3 amino acids: CATTSDRVETQYF. The CDR3 DNA reads TGTGCCACCACCTCAGACCGTGTCGAGACCCAGTACTTC.

This clonotype showed up many times. This rearrangement joins TRBV27 to TRBJ1-6; TRBD1 aligns across 10 bases. The CDR3 is made up of 14 amino acids. V gave up 5 bases and J gave up 7 bases; unmatched junction bases: 2. Germline CDR1 is MNHEY and CDR2 is SMNVEV (reference sequence). DNA for the CDR3: TGTGCCAGCAGTGCGACAGGGGGCAATTCACCCCTCCACTTT. It encodes CASSATGGNSPLHF.

This clonotype was observed at least ten times. This rearrangement joins TRBV7-9 to TRBJ2-5; unclear D gene. The CDR3 loop spans 14 amino acids. Germline CDR1 SEHNR, CDR2 FQNEAQ (reference sequence). V lost 2 bases, J lost 7 bases, and 14 bases lay in between. The CDR3 here is CASSLFEGSGTQYF. DNA for the CDR3: TGTGCCAGCAGCTTATTCGAAGGTTCGGGGACCCAGTACTTC.

This clonotype was found many times. The genes are TRBV2 and TRBJ1-1; weak D call: TRBD1 (5 bases). CDR1 is SNHLY, CDR2 FYNNEI, per germline. V lost 3 bases and J lost 4, with 15 bases in between. The CDR3 has 15 residues. The CDR3 sequence is CASSENWGTGTEAFF. The CDR3 bases are TGTGCCAGCAGTGAGAATTGGGGGACGGGCACTGAAGCTTTCTTT.

This clonotype was counted many times. This chain connects TRBV4-2 to TRBJ1-1, with a possible D match to TRBD1 (5 bases). Deletions cut 4 bases from V and 1 base from J, with 16 bases between. Germline CDR1 LGHNA, CDR2 YNFKEQ. The CDR3 extends over 16 amino acids. This CDR3 is CASSRRGGEGNTEAFF. CDR3 nucleotide sequence: TGTGCCAGCAGCCGCCGGGGGGGGGAGGGGAACACTGAAGCTTTCTTT.

This clonotype was recorded only once. A read error is likely here: a far larger clone is one base away. The chain joins TRBV10-3 to TRBJ2-1; 9 nucleotides match TRBD1. The CDR3 is 13 amino acids. V dropped 3 bases and J dropped 10; count of bases not matched to a gene: 4. Looked up from germline, CDR1 is ENHRY and CDR2 is SYGVKD. CDR3 DNA sequence: TGTGCCATCAGTGATGGGACAGGGCAAGAGCAGTTCTTC. Its translation is CAISDGTGQEQFF.

This clonotype was counted ten times or more. The chain is built from TRBV3-1 and TRBJ2-1, with D perhaps TRBD2 (5 bases). The germline V and J ends were trimmed by 4 bases and 0 bases, with 10 bases remaining between them. The CDR3 is made up of 15 amino acids. The germline V gene has CDR1 LGHDT and CDR2 YNNKEL (reference sequence). Written as DNA, the CDR3 is TGTGCCAGCAGCCCCCGGAGGCCCTCCTACAATGAGCAGTTCTTC. Its protein is CASSPRRPSYNEQFF.

In its sample, this clonotype was seen many times. The chain employs TRBV19 and TRBJ2-1; D possibly corresponds to TRBD1 (5 bases). CDR1 and CDR2 from the germline V gene are LNHDA and SQIVND (reference sequence). CDR3 length: 12 amino acids. V was trimmed by 7 bases and J by 4 bases, leaving 8 bases between them. CDR3 in DNA: TGTGCCAGTAAGGACATTTACAATGAGCAGTTCTTC. Translating it yields CASKDIYNEQFF.

J is TRBJ2-2 and V is TRBV9, with TRBD2 identical over 7 bases. The CDR3 has 16 amino acids. The V and J ends lost 4 bases and 1 base, in that order; junction bases with no gene match: 7. Germline CDR1 SGDLS, CDR2 YYNGEE. CDR3 nucleotide sequence: TGTGCCAGCAGCACCCGCCTAGCGGAGAACACCGGGGAGCTGTTTTTT. It translates to CASSTRLAENTGELFF.

About this clonotype itself: A far bigger clonotype differs at one base, so this is likely a read error. The chain recombines TRBV29-1 with TRBJ2-1; D possibly corresponds to TRBD2 (7 bases). Deletions cut 0 bases from V and 10 bases from J, with 13 bases between. Germline CDR1 is SQVTM and CDR2 is ANQGSEA. The CDR3 is 13 amino acids. The CDR3 protein is CSVEESGGAEQFF. The CDR3 DNA is TGCAGCGTTGAAGAGAGTGGGGGGGCCGAGCAGTTCTTC.

On this clonotype: A read error may account for a junction end that differs from germline. The genes are TRBV12-3 or TRBV12-4 and TRBJ1-1, with no clear D. The CDR3 extends over 12 amino acids. The CDR3 here is CSSSLGLLEAFF. In DNA, the CDR3 is TGTTCCAGCAGTTTAGGCCTCCTTGAAGCTTTCTTT.

This clonotype appeared a few times. V gene TRBV28 combines with J gene TRBJ2-3; 8 nucleotides line up with TRBD1. The V and J ends lost 6 bases and 5 bases, in that order; junction bases with no gene match: 10. Germline V gene sequence: CDR1 MDHEN, CDR2 SYDVKM. This CDR3 has 15 amino acids. CDR3 coding DNA: TGTGCCAGCAGCCTCAGGGGGCGCCGTGAAGATACGCAGTATTTT. The encoded protein is CASSLRGRREDTQYF.

This clonotype was seen many times. The chain joins TRBV6-5 to TRBJ2-6, with TRBD1 identical over 8 bases. Germline-derived CDR1 and CDR2 are MNHEY and SVGAGI. The V and J ends lost 5 bases and 0 bases, in that order; junction bases with no gene match: 9. CDR3 length: 18 amino acids. The CDR3 region is CASSVRGQASSGANVLTF. The CDR3 DNA follows: TGTGCCAGCAGTGTTCGGGGACAGGCGAGCTCTGGGGCCAACGTCCTGACTTTC.

The gene calls are TRBV18 and TRBJ2-4; D is unresolved. The germline V gene encodes CDR1 KGHSH and CDR2 LQKENI. V shed 5 bases and J shed 0 bases, with 11 bases lying between them. The CDR3 runs to 15 residues. CDR3 loop: CASSSRPVAKNIQYF. The CDR3 coding sequence is TGTGCCAGCTCATCTCGACCGGTAGCCAAAAACATTCAGTACTTC. The full variable domain, completed using reference TRBV18 and TRBJ2-4, is NAGVMQNPRHLVRRRGQEARLRCSPMKGHSHVYWYRQLPEEGLKFMVYLQKENIIDESGMPKERFSAEFPKEGPSILRIQQVVRGDSAAYFCASSSRPVAKNIQYFGAGTRLSVL.

A few counts support this clonotype. The chain links TRBV10-3 to TRBJ2-1; D unclear. The CDR3 is made up of 14 amino acids. The germline CDR1 and CDR2 sequences are ENHRY and SYGVKD. Trimming removed 4 bases from V and 8 bases from J, with 15 bases in between. The CDR3, as DNA: TGTGCCATCAGTGCCTCCCGGGTTCCCGATGAGCAGTTCTTC. It translates to CAISASRVPDEQFF.

This chain links TRBV5-5 with TRBJ2-2; possibly TRBD1 for D (5 bases). This CDR3 spans 15 amino acids. The V end lost 2 bases, the J end lost 2 bases, and 10 bases lay between the germline ends. Germline V gene sequence: CDR1 SGHKS, CDR2 YYEKEE (reference sequence). CDR3 nucleotide sequence: TGTGCCAGCAGCTTTTCTGGGGCTAACACCGGGGAGCTGTTTTTT. Its translation: CASSFSGANTGELFF.

CDR3 nucleotide sequence: TGTGCCAGCAGCCAAGATGCGGGACGGCAGTATTTT. Amino acids: CASSQDAGRQYF. The rearrangement uses TRBV3-1 and TRBJ2-3; D possibly corresponds to TRBD2 (6 bases). Germline CDR1 LGHDT, CDR2 YNNKEL (reference sequence). The CDR3 has 12 residues. Trimming removed 0 bases from V and 11 bases from J, with 9 bases in between.

This clonotype was counted many times. The V gene is TRBV27, the J gene TRBJ2-3, with 8 bases aligning to TRBD2. The CDR3 has 11 residues. J lost 6 bases, V lost 9 bases, and 2 bases had no gene match. CDR1 is MNHEY, CDR2 SMNVEV, per germline (reference sequence). The CDR3 nucleotides read TGTGCCAGTAAGCGGGAGGATACGCAGTATTTT. Amino acid sequence: CASKREDTQYF.

This clonotype was counted ten times or more. The V call is TRBV5-6, the J call TRBJ1-1; D may be TRBD1 (5 bases). Per germline, CDR1 SGHDT and CDR2 YYEEEE. The CDR3 extends over 16 amino acids. V dropped 5 bases and J dropped 0 bases, with 17 bases sitting between them. The DNA for the CDR3 is TGTGCCAGCAGTTACCGGGACCGCAACATGAACACTGAAGCTTTCTTT. It specifies CASSYRDRNMNTEAFF.

In its sample, this clonotype was seen many times. The V gene is TRBV3-1, the J gene TRBJ1-6; D is unresolved. CDR1 is LGHDT, CDR2 YNNKEL, per germline (reference sequence). CDR3 length: 13 amino acids. V lost 2 bases to trimming and J lost 7 bases, with 6 bases between them. The CDR3 DNA follows: TGTGCCAGCAGCCAACCTCGGAATTCACCCCTCCACTTT. Protein: CASSQPRNSPLHF.

This clonotype was observed at least ten times. The rearrangement uses TRBV30 and TRBJ2-5, with 9 bases that match TRBD2. Germline CDR1 reads GTSNPN; CDR2 reads SVGIG (reference sequence). CDR3 size: 14 residues. Trimming took 3 bases from V and 4 from J; bases not matched to a gene: 6. The CDR3 reads CAWSSGLARETQYF. The DNA of the CDR3 is TGTGCCTGGAGCTCCGGACTAGCGCGAGAGACCCAGTACTTC.

This clonotype was recorded at least ten times. The gene calls are TRBV9 and TRBJ2-5, with D perhaps matching TRBD1 (6 bases). The CDR3 sequence is 16 residues long. V gave up 4 bases and J gave up 2 bases, with 18 bases separating them. Germline-derived CDR1 and CDR2 are SGDLS and YYNGEE. The CDR3 here is CASSPLGVGAQETQYF. The DNA of the CDR3 is TGTGCCAGCAGCCCCTTAGGGGTGGGGGCGCAAGAGACCCAGTACTTC. Combining the CDR3 with reference TRBV9 and TRBJ2-5 gives the whole variable domain DSGVTQTPKHLITATGQRVTLRCSPRSGDLSVYWYQQSLDQGLQFLIQYYNGEERAKGNILERFSAQQFPDLHSELNLSSLELGDSALYFCASSPLGVGAQETQYFGPGTRLLVL.

Turning to this clonotype: With only one base between it and a far larger clone, this is likely a read error. J is TRBJ2-1 and V is TRBV7-9, with 8 bases aligning to TRBD2. The J call may not be correct, given that the DNA end is closer to TRBJ2-7. Germline V gene lookup returns CDR1 SEHNR and CDR2 FQNEAQ (reference sequence). The CDR3 spans 14 residues. CDR3 sequence (DNA): TGTGCCGGCAGCTTGTTGGCGGGGGGCTACGAGCAGTACTTC. It encodes CAGSLLAGGYEQYF.

This clonotype was picked up many times. The rearrangement joins TRBV2 to TRBJ2-5; possibly TRBD1 for D (5 bases). CDR1 is SNHLY, CDR2 FYNNEI, per germline. This CDR3 region has 14 residues. Trimming pared 7 bases from V and 1 base from J, leaving 13 bases between. In DNA, the CDR3 is TGTGCCAGCACCTCACACAGGACCCAAGAGACCCAGTACTTC. This sequence encodes CASTSHRTQETQYF.